The clone carrying this T cell receptor beta chain has more than one count but fewer than ten. Its antigen is undetermined. This sample is part of a study of OX40 agonist ivuxolimab in advanced cancers. Blood sampling was done at baseline, cycle 4 day 1, and cycle 7 day 1. Trimming stripped 0 bases from V and 9 bases from J, with 9 bases between. Germline assignment: CDR1 SEHNR and CDR2 FQNEAQ (reference sequence). CDR3 size: 13 residues. The protocol was immunoSEQ multiplex PCR, while the TCRdb copy is restricted to in-frame clones and leaves out a portion. The data show 65,000 to 90,000 clones, with around 90% seen just once and more than 7.5% held by the top ten. Overall study results and limits: The study found that CD8+ T cells averaged more expanded clones than CD4+. Some of the nonresponding patients also showed low levels of normalized T-cell clonal expansion.

The sequencing used CD4+ or CD8+ T cells sorted from blood, collected in a trial of the OX40 agonist ivuxolimab. The chain recombines TRBV7-9 with TRBJ1-5; D is unresolved. The TCR sequence derives from an adult with an advanced solid tumor such as melanoma, head and neck, liver or kidney cancer. CDR3 residues: CASSLALRGPQHF. DNA of the CDR3: TGTGCCAGCAGCTTAGCCCTCCGGGGGCCCCAGCATTTT.